A selection of T cell receptor beta chains follows, all from one sample in a study of OX40 agonist ivuxolimab in advanced cancers. Here immunoSEQ multiplex PCR was the method, and the copy in TCRdb shows in-frame clones only, minus some. The profile covers 65,000 to 85,000 clones, with 90% to 95% appearing a single time and 13% to 15% taken by the ten largest. Material: CD4+ or CD8+ T cells sorted from blood, obtained in a trial of the OX40 agonist ivuxolimab. These receptor sequences come from an adult with an advanced solid tumor such as melanoma, head and neck, liver or kidney cancer. Each CDR3 is given with its conserved first and last residue. D genes are given only for firm matches. Not all rows give a size; the values are once, few, many and, for expanded clones, a class.

>TRBV4-1|TRBD1|.|TRBJ1-1
CASSPFGTDNTEAFF
TGCGCCAGCAGCCCATTCGGGACAGACAACACTGAAGCTTTCTTT
>TRBV7-2|.|.|TRBJ2-3
CASSPSPFEYGTDTQYF
TGTGCCAGCAGCCCCAGCCCGTTTGAGTACGGCACAGATACGCAGTATTTT
>TRBV25-1|.|.|TRBJ2-3
CASTPQGDTQYF
TGTGCCAGCACCCCACAGGGAGATACGCAGTATTTT
>TRBV28|.|once|TRBJ1-1
CASSHRATILMNTEAFF
TGTGCCAGCAGCCACCGGGCGACGATCCTTATGAACACTGAAGCTTTCTTT
>TRBV7-9|TRBD1|.|TRBJ2-3
CASSFRDRGTDTQYF
TGTGCCAGCAGCTTTCGGGACAGGGGCACAGATACGCAGTATTTT
>TRBV9|.|.|TRBJ1-3
CASSEPGSGNTIYF
TGTGCCAGCAGCGAACCGGGATCTGGAAACACCATATATTTT
>TRBV15|TRBD1|.|TRBJ1-5
CATSRDTGVVQPQHF
TGTGCCACCAGCAGAGATACAGGGGTCGTTCAGCCCCAGCATTTT
>TRBV7-9|.|.|TRBJ2-2
CASSLPANTGELFF
TGTGCCAGCAGCTTACCAGCGAACACCGGGGAGCTGTTTTTT
>TRBV4-2|TRBD1|.|TRBJ1-6
CASSFSTGVKPSGSPLHF
TGTGCCAGCAGCTTCTCGACAGGGGTAAAGCCAAGTGGTTCACCCCTCCACTTT
>TRBV4-3|TRBD2|.|TRBJ2-1
CASSLGTRGINEQFF
TGCGCCAGCAGCTTAGGGACTAGGGGGATCAATGAGCAGTTCTTC
>TRBV4-3|.|.|TRBJ2-3
CASSQDLTSSTDTQYF
TGCGCCAGCAGCCAAGATTTAACCTCTAGCACAGATACGCAGTATTTT
>TRBV4-3|.|.|TRBJ2-6
CASSQDAWAGANVLTF
TGCGCCAGCAGCCAAGATGCCTGGGCTGGGGCCAACGTCCTGACTTTC
>TRBV4-3|TRBD2|.|TRBJ2-1
CASSQGSGAFYNEQFF
TGCGCCAGCAGCCAAGGGAGCGGGGCTTTCTACAATGAGCAGTTCTTC
>TRBV27|TRBD2|.|TRBJ2-1
CASSLSSGAYNEQFF
TGTGCCAGCAGTTTAAGTAGCGGGGCCTACAATGAGCAGTTCTTC
>TRBV7-9|TRBD1|.|TRBJ1-2
CASSPPGQGGYGYTF
TGTGCCAGCAGCCCACCGGGACAGGGGGGCTATGGCTACACCTTC
>TRBV5-5|.|.|TRBJ1-5
CASSLGQGIHQPQHF
TGTGCCAGCAGCTTGGGCCAGGGGATCCATCAGCCCCAGCATTTT
>TRBV6-5|TRBD1|.|TRBJ2-5
CASSLTGGQETQYF
TGTGCCAGCAGCTTGACAGGGGGGCAAGAGACCCAGTACTTC
>TRBV6-5|.|.|TRBJ1-2
CASSYSQGLNYGYTF
TGTGCCAGCAGTTACTCGCAGGGGCTTAACTATGGCTACACCTTC
>TRBV15|.|once|TRBJ2-2
CATSRDRAGTGELFF
TGTGCCACCAGCAGAGACAGGGCAGGCACCGGGGAGCTGTTTTTT
>TRBV5-6|TRBD1|.|TRBJ1-5
CASSIGQVSQPQHF
TGTGCCAGCAGCATAGGACAGGTCAGTCAGCCCCAGCATTTT
>TRBV27|.|.|TRBJ2-3
CASSFPGTDTQYF
TGTGCCAGCAGTTTTCCGGGCACAGATACGCAGTATTTT
>TRBV7-6|.|.|TRBJ2-7
CASSLGGSYSYEQYF
TGTGCCAGCAGCTTAGGGGGGTCCTACTCCTACGAGCAGTACTTC
>TRBV7-2|.|.|TRBJ2-1
CASSLGAGIYNEQFF
TGTGCCAGCAGCTTAGGGGCGGGAATCTACAATGAGCAGTTCTTC
>TRBV4-1|TRBD1|.|TRBJ1-1
CASSQGGLQGANTEAFF
TGCGCCAGCAGCCAAGGGGGCTTACAGGGGGCCAACACTGAAGCTTTCTTT
>TRBV9|.|.|TRBJ2-1
CASSVARGAYNEQFF
TGTGCCAGCAGCGTAGCCCGAGGGGCCTACAATGAGCAGTTCTTC
>TRBV6-6|.|.|TRBJ2-7
CASSTLGGAAYEQYF
TGTGCCAGCAGCACGTTGGGGGGAGCCGCCTACGAGCAGTACTTC
>TRBV5-4|.|.|TRBJ2-7
CASSFGVSSYEQYF
TGTGCCAGCAGCTTTGGGGTTAGCTCCTACGAGCAGTACTTC
>TRBV20-1|.|.|TRBJ2-1
CSAMYGPEQFF
TGCAGTGCTATGTATGGGCCTGAGCAGTTCTTC
>TRBV2|TRBD1|.|TRBJ1-4
CASSAGQGAREKLFF
TGTGCCAGCAGTGCTGGACAGGGGGCTCGGGAAAAACTGTTTTTT